Below are 25 T cell receptor beta chains sequenced from a single sample in a study of T cell repertoires in cytomegalovirus infection. TCRdb independently ran MiXCR on the reads; one entry per CDR3 protein. The data contain nearly 450,000 distinct CDR3 sequences, approximately 31% of them seen just once; the ten biggest clones take up roughly an eighth. The sequencing sample was made of PBMCs. These receptors were taken from a human donor in good health (CMV status not recorded). Some clones in this sample may be carry-over from other donors' samples.

Here the CDR3 reads CSARDQLAGGPTGELFF. DNA for the CDR3: TGCAGTGCTAGAGATCAACTAGCGGGGGGGCCAACCGGGGAGCTGTTTTTT. The chain carries TRBV20-1 and TRBJ2-2; TRBD2 aligns across 13 bases. The J segment lost 5 bases and the V segment lost 0 bases, leaving 6 bases of the junction unmatched. Germline values: CDR1 DFQATT, CDR2 SNEGSKA (reference sequence). The length of the CDR3 is 17 residues.

Points on this clonotype: Mismatch with germline at one junction end may stem from a read error. The V and J genes are TRBV13 and TRBJ2-3; 7 bases fit TRBD2. The CDR3 contains 15 residues. The germline CDR1 and CDR2 sequences are PRHDT and FYEKMQ (reference sequence). For the CDR3, the DNA is TGCGCCAGCAGCCCGGCGGGACTACGCACAGATACGCAGTATTTT. Amino acids: CASSPAGLRTDTQYF.

This clonotype was picked up one time. The conserved phenylalanine or tryptophan normally closing the CDR3 is absent here, so this likely arose from a read error. V gene TRBV6-2 or TRBV6-3 combines with J gene TRBJ2-7; 13 bases agree with TRBD2. The CDR3 is made up of 16 amino acids. Germline trimming cut 4 bases from V and 0 bases from J; bases unmatched to any gene: 3. CDR1 and CDR2 from the germline V gene are MNHEY and SVGEGT. CDR3 sequence reads: CASSLTSGGTSYEQYL. For the CDR3, the DNA is TGTGCCAGCAGTTTGACTAGCGGGGGGACCTCCTACGAGCAGTACCTC.

The chain employs TRBV11-1 and TRBJ2-2, with 7 bases identical to TRBD1. The CDR3 is 15 amino acids. The ends lost 5 bases at V and 6 bases at J; junction bases unmatched: 9. Germline-derived CDR1 and CDR2 are SGHAT and FQDESV (reference sequence). The CDR3 sequence: CASSPSTGIAGELFF. The CDR3 bases are TGTGCCAGCAGCCCATCGACAGGGATCGCCGGGGAGCTGTTTTTT.

This clonotype was seen only a few times. This sequence joins TRBV4-1 and TRBJ1-1; 7 bases fit TRBD1. The ends lost 2 bases at V and 1 base at J; junction bases unmatched: 4. The CDR3 covers 15 residues. Germline V gives CDR1 MGHRA, CDR2 YSYEKL. Here the CDR3 DNA reads TGCGCCAGCAGCCAACCCGGGACAGCGAACACTGAAGCTTTCTTT. It specifies CASSQPGTANTEAFF.

The J gene is TRBJ2-7, the V gene TRBV5-6; 8 positions agree with TRBD2. Per germline, CDR1 SGHDT and CDR2 YYEEEE. V was pared by 3 bases and J by 0 bases, with 8 bases of the junction left unmatched. The CDR3 is 16 amino acids. This CDR3 reads CASSSGGHILSYEQYF. CDR3 nucleotide sequence: TGTGCCAGCAGCTCGGGGGGGCACATCCTCTCCTACGAGCAGTACTTC.

This clonotype has more than one count but fewer than ten. This sequence joins TRBV19 and TRBJ2-2; D remains ambiguous. The germline V gene has CDR1 LNHDA and CDR2 SQIVND (reference sequence). V was pared by 2 bases and J by 11 bases, with 15 bases between. The length of the CDR3 is 14 residues. CDR3 protein: CASSIWTSGDELFF. The CDR3 DNA follows: TGTGCCAGTAGTATATGGACCTCAGGTGACGAGCTGTTTTTT.

This clonotype has at least ten counts. The J gene is TRBJ2-7, the V gene TRBV7-9; D possibly corresponds to TRBD2 (5 bases). Trimming removed 5 bases from V and 5 bases from J, with 13 bases in between. The CDR3 has 13 residues. Germline values: CDR1 SEHNR, CDR2 FQNEAQ (reference sequence). The CDR3 reads CASSGIPGNEQYF. CDR3 sequence (DNA): TGTGCCAGCAGCGGGATCCCGGGGAACGAGCAGTACTTC.

This clonotype was seen a few times. The gene calls are TRBV19 and TRBJ2-3, with D tentatively TRBD2 (5 bases). The CDR3 sequence is 14 residues long. CDR1 LNHDA and CDR2 SQIVND come from the germline V gene (reference sequence). Trimming cost V 11 bases and J 3 bases, with 18 bases left between them. The CDR3 coding sequence is TGTGCCGCCTCCGGGATCCGGGGAACAGATACGCAGTATTTT. Protein sequence: CAASGIRGTDTQYF.

This clonotype was seen repeatedly, ten times or more. V and J are TRBV6-1 and TRBJ1-5; the D is unclear. Germline values: CDR1 MNHNS, CDR2 SASEGT. With 3 bases removed from V and 3 bases from J, the gap between germline ends came to 9 bases. The CDR3 runs to 14 residues. CDR3 in amino acids: CASSDVGLNQPQHF. CDR3 sequence (DNA): TGTGCCAGCAGTGACGTGGGTCTCAATCAGCCCCAGCATTTT.

V and J are TRBV20-1 and TRBJ1-4; TRBD1 might be the D (5 bases). Trimming shortened V by 4 bases and J by 3 bases, and 12 bases separated the two germline ends. This CDR3 spans 14 amino acids. Germline CDR1 reads DFQATT; CDR2 reads SNEGSKA (reference sequence). The CDR3 region has the DNA TGCAGTGCTAAACGGCAGGGCTCTAATGAAAAACTGTTTTTT. Its protein is CSAKRQGSNEKLFF.

The gene calls are TRBV25-1 and TRBJ1-1, with 10 bases lining up with TRBD1. This CDR3 comprises 14 residues. V shed 2 bases, J shed 4 bases, and the junction held 1 base outside the gene matches. Germline CDR1 and CDR2: MGHDK and SYGVNS. The CDR3 sequence: CASSEGQGGTEAFF. For the CDR3, the DNA is TGTGCCAGCAGTGAAGGACAGGGGGGCACTGAAGCTTTCTTT.

This clonotype has a handful of counts. The V call is TRBV7-9, the J call TRBJ2-7, with 11 bases identical to TRBD2. The CDR3 runs to 14 residues. V lost 5 bases and J lost 4; bases outside the gene matches: 4. CDR1 is SEHNR and CDR2 is FQNEAQ in the germline V gene (reference sequence). CDR3 in amino acids: CASSASSGGYEQYF. The CDR3 DNA follows: TGTGCCAGCAGCGCCTCTAGCGGGGGGTACGAGCAGTACTTC.

This chain links TRBV6-6 with TRBJ2-7; D could derive from TRBD1 or TRBD2 (6 bases each). Trimming took 8 bases from V and 1 from J, leaving 12 bases between them. This CDR3 comprises 13 residues. Germline lookup yields CDR1 MNHNY and CDR2 SVGAGI (reference sequence). The CDR3 nucleotides are TGTGCCAGCGCGAGGGGGGTTTCCTACGAGCAGTACTTC. The encoded protein is CASARGVSYEQYF.

The chain couples TRBV2 to TRBJ2-5; the match to TRBD2 covers 7 bases. Germline V gene sequence: CDR1 SNHLY, CDR2 FYNNEI. The CDR3 is made up of 14 amino acids. The ends lost 1 base at V and 4 bases at J; junction bases unmatched: 3. Here the CDR3 DNA reads TGTGCCAGCAGTGAAGTGGGGGGGTCAGAGACCCAGTACTTC. Its protein is CASSEVGGSETQYF.

The chain recombines TRBV27 with TRBJ2-2, with a weak D call TRBD2 (6 bases). The CDR3 length is 14 residues. The ends were cut back, 0 bases at V and 6 bases at J, with 8 bases in the middle. Germline assignment: CDR1 MNHEY and CDR2 SMNVEV (reference sequence). CDR3: CASSLSGTAGELFF. For the CDR3, the DNA is TGTGCCAGCAGTTTATCCGGGACTGCCGGGGAGCTGTTTTTT.

This sequence joins TRBV6-1 and TRBJ1-4; D unresolved. CDR1 MNHNS and CDR2 SASEGT come from the germline V gene. CDR3 length equals 16 residues. V lost 9 bases, J lost 0 bases, and 17 bases lay in between. CDR3 DNA: TGTGCCAGTCGGAGGGAGAAGTGGACAACTAATGAAAAACTGTTTTTT. Amino acids: CASRREKWTTNEKLFF.

In its sample, this clonotype was seen a few times. The chain uses TRBV7-8 and TRBJ1-6; D not resolved. The germline V and J ends were trimmed by 5 bases and 6 bases, with 14 bases remaining between them. This CDR3 contains 15 residues. The germline V gene encodes CDR1 SGHVS and CDR2 FQNEAQ. CDR3 in DNA: TGTGCCAGCAGCCCCCGGACTGGGATTAATTCACCCCTCCACTTT. As protein: CASSPRTGINSPLHF.

This clonotype was recorded at least ten times. The chain joins TRBV7-2 to TRBJ2-2, with 7 bases lining up with TRBD2. This CDR3 has 16 residues. Germline V lookup: CDR1 SGHTA, CDR2 FQGNSA. Trimming took 5 bases from V and 6 from J; bases not matched to a gene: 12. The CDR3 loop reads CASSRRASGGAGELFF. As DNA, the CDR3 is TGTGCCAGCAGCCGCCGGGCTAGCGGTGGGGCCGGGGAGCTGTTTTTT. Looking up the rest from reference TRBV7-2 and TRBJ2-2 gives the full variable domain: GAGVSQSPSNKVTEKGKDVELRCDPISGHTALYWYRQSLGQGLEFLIYFQGNSAPDKSGLPSDRFSAERTGGSVSTLTIQRTQQEDSAVYLCASSRRASGGAGELFFGEGSRLTVL.

Only one count was recorded for this clonotype. This chain joins TRBV19 and TRBJ1-5; 7 nucleotides agree with TRBD1. The CDR3 runs 15 residues. Germline CDR1 is LNHDA and CDR2 is SQIVND (reference sequence). With V trimmed by 5 bases and J by 6 bases, 10 bases remained unmatched. CDR3 sequence reads: CASSPPGTVAQPQHF. In nucleotides, the CDR3 is TGTGCCAGTAGTCCTCCAGGGACAGTCGCTCAGCCCCAGCATTTT.

This sequence joins TRBV3-1 and TRBJ2-1; no firm D call. V shed 0 bases and J shed 5 bases, with 17 bases lying between them. CDR1 is LGHDT and CDR2 is YNNKEL in the germline V gene (reference sequence). The CDR3 has 17 residues. CDR3: CASSQDLRSKLNNEQFF. Written as DNA, the CDR3 is TGTGCCAGCAGCCAAGATCTGCGTTCGAAACTTAACAATGAGCAGTTCTTC.

Only a few counts were recorded for this clonotype. The genes are TRBV24-1 and TRBJ1-2; no definite D call. V lost 5 bases, J lost 3 bases, and 9 bases lay in between. The germline V gene has CDR1 KGHDR and CDR2 SFDVKD. The CDR3 contains 13 residues. DNA for the CDR3: TGTGCCACCAGTGGTACGGAGGACTATGGCTACACCTTC. Amino acid sequence: CATSGTEDYGYTF.

The table lists this clonotype with many counts. The genes are TRBV7-2 and TRBJ1-1; maybe TRBD1 (5 bases). CDR3 length equals 14 residues. The V end lost 3 bases, the J end lost 0 bases, and 8 bases lay between the germline ends. CDR1 SGHTA and CDR2 FQGNSA come from the germline V gene. As DNA, the CDR3 is TGTGCCAGCAGCTTGGGACGGATGAACACTGAAGCTTTCTTT. Its protein product is CASSLGRMNTEAFF.

This chain uses TRBV11-2 with TRBJ1-2; TRBD1 is a possible D gene (5 bases). CDR3 length equals 15 residues. CDR1 and CDR2 (germline): SGHAT, FQNNGV. Trimming removed 5 bases at V and 3 bases at J, with 16 bases between. DNA for the CDR3: TGTGCCAGCAGCGTTGGGGGGGAGTCCGACTATGGCTACACCTTC. This translates into CASSVGGESDYGYTF.

The chain has TRBV19 and TRBJ1-2; tentatively, D is TRBD1 (6 bases). The CDR3 is made up of 14 amino acids. Trimming took off 5 bases at V and 4 bases at J, with 14 bases between the two ends. CDR1 LNHDA and CDR2 SQIVND come from the germline V gene (reference sequence). The CDR3 protein is CASSGTGTPYGYTF. CDR3 in DNA: TGTGCCAGTAGTGGGACCGGGACACCCTATGGCTACACCTTC.